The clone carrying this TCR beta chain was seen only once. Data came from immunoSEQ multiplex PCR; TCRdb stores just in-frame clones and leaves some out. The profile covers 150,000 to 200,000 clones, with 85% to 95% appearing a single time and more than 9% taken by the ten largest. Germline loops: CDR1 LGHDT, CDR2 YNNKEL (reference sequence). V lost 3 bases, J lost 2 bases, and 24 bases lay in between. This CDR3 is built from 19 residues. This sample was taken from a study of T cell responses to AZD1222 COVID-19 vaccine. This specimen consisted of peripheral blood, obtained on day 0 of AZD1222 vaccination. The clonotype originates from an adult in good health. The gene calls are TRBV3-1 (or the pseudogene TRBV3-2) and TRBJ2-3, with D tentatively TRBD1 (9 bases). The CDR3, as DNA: TGTGCCAGCAGCCACCTCCGGGGGGGACAGGGATTTAACACAGATACGCAGTATTTT. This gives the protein CASSHLRGGQGFNTDTQYF.